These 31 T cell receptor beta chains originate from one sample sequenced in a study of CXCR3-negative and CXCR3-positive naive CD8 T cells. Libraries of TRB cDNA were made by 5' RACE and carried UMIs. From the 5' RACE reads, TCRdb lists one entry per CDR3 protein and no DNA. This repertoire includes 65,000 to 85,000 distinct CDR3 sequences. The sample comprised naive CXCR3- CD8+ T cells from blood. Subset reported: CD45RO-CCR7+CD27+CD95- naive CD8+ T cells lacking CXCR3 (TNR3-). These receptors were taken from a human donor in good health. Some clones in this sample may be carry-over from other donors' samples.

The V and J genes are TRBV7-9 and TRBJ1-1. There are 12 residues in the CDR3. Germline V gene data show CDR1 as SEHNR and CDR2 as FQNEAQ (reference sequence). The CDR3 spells CASGYLDTEAFF.

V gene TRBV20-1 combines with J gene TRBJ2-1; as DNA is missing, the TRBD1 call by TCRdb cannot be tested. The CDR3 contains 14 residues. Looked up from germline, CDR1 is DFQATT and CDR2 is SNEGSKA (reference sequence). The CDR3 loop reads CSAYGHASYNEQFF.

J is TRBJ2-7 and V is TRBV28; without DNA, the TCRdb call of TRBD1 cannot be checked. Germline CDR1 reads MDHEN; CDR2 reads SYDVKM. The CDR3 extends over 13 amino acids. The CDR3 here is CASTWGGFYEQYF.

CDR3 protein: CASSSAGTGVAIQYF. The chain carries TRBV6-2 or TRBV6-3 and TRBJ2-4; there is no DNA to check the TCRdb D call of TRBD1. The germline CDR1 and CDR2 sequences are MNHEY and SVGEGT. The CDR3 covers 15 residues.

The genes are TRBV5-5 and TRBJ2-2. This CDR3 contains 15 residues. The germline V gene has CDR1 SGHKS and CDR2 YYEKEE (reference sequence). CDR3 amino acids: CASSFFVGNTGELFF.

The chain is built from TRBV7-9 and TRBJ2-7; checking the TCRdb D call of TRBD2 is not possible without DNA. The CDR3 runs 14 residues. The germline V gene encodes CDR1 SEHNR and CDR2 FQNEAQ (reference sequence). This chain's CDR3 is CASSPGLEYYEQYF.

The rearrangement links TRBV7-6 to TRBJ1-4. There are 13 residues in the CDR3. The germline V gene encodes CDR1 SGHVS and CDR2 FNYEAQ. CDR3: CASSLRSGEKLFF.

Here the CDR3 reads CASSSQTSGSTDTQYF. This rearrangement joins TRBV13 to TRBJ2-3; the TCRdb D gene call, TRBD2, has no DNA to confirm it. The CDR3 runs 16 residues. Germline loops: CDR1 PRHDT, CDR2 FYEKMQ (reference sequence).

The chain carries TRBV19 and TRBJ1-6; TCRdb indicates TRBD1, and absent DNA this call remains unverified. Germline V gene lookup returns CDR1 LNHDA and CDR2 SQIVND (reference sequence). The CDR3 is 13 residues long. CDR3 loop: CASLDRQNSPLHF.

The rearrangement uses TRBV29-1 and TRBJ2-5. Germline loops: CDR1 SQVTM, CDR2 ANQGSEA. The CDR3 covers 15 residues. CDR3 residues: CSVEGGQLLSETQYF.

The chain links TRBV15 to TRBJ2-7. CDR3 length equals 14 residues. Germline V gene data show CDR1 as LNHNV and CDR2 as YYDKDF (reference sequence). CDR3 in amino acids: CATSRGNGYDEQYF. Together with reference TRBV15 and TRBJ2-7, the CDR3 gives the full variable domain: DAMVIQNPRYQVTQFGKPVTLSCSQTLNHNVMYWYQQKSSQAPKLLFHYYDKDFNNEADTPDNFQSRRPNTSFCFLDIRSPGLGDTAMYLCATSRGNGYDEQYFGPGTRLTVT.

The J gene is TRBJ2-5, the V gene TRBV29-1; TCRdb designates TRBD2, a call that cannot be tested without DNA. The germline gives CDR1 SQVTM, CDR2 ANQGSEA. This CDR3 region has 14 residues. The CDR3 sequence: CSVEGVVLQETQYF.

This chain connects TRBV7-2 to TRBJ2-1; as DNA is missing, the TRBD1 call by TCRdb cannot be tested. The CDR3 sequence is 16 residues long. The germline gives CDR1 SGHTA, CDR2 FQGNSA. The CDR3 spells CASSPSGNNAYNEQFF.

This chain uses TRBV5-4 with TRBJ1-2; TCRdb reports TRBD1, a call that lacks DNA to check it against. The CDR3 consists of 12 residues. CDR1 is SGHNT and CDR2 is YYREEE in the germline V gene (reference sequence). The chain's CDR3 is CASSDGLGGYTF.

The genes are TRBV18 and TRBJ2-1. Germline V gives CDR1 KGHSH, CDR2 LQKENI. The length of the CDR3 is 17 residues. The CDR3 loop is CASSPPRVASSYNEQFF.

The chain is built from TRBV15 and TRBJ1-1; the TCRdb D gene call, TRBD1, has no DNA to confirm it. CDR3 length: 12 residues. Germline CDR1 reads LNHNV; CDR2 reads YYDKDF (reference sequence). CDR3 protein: CATNQGDTEAFF. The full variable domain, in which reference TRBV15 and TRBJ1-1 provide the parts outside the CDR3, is DAMVIQNPRYQVTQFGKPVTLSCSQTLNHNVMYWYQQKSSQAPKLLFHYYDKDFNNEADTPDNFQSRRPNTSFCFLDIRSPGLGDTAMYLCATNQGDTEAFFGQGTRLTVV.

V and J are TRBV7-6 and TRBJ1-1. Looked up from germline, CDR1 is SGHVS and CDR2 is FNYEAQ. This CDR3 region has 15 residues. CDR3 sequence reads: CASSFVYDGNTEAFF. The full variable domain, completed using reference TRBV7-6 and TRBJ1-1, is GAGVSQSPRYKVTKRGQDVALRCDPISGHVSLYWYRQALGQGPEFLTYFNYEAQQDKSGLPNDRFSAERPEGSISTLTIQRTEQRDSAMYRCASSFVYDGNTEAFFGQGTRLTVV.

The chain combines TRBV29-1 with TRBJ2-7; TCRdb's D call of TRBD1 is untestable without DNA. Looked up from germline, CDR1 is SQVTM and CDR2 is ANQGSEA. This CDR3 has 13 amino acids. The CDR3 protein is CSVVAGRSGEQYF.

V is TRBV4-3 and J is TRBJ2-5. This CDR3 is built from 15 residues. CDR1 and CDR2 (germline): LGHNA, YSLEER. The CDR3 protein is CASSQDITLQETQYF.

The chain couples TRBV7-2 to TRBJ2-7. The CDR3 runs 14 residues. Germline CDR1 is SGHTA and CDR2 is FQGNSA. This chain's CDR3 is CASSLGNGAYEQYF.

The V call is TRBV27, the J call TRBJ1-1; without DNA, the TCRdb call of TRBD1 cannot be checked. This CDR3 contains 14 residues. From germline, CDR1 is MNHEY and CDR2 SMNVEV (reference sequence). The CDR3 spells CASNPRDSYTEAFF.

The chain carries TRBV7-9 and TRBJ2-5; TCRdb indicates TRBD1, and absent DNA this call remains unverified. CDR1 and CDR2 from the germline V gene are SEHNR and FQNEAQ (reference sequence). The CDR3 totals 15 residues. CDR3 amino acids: CASSWATGIQETQYF.

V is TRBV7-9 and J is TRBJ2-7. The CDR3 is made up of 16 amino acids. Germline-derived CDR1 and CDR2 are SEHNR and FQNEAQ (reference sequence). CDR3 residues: CASSPSVSGALYEQYF.

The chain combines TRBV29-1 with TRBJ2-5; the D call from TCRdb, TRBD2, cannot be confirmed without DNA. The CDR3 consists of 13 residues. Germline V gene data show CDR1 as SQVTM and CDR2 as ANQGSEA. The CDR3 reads CSVDSGSGETQYF.

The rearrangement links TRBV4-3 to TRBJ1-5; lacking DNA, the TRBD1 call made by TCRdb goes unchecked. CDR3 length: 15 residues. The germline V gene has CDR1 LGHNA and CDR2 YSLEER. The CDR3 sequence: CASSPDRGNNQPQHF.

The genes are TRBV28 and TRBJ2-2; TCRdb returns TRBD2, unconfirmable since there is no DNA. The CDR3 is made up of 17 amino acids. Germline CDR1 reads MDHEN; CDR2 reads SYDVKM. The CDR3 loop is CASSPSLSGSRTGELFF.

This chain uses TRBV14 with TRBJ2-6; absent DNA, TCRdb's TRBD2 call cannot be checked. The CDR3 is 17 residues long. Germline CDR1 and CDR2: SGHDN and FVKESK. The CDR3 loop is CASSHPPWRSGANVLTF.

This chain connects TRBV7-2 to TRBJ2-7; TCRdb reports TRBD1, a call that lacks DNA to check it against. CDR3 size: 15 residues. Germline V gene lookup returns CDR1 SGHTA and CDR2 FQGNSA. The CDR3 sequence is CASSSTGTAAYEQYF.

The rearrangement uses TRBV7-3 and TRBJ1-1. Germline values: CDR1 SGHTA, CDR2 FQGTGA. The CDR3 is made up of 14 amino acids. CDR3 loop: CASSDGLMNTEAFF.

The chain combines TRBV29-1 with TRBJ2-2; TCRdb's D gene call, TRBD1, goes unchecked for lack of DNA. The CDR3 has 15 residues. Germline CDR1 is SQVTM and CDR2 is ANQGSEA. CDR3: CSVEEDRADTGELFF.

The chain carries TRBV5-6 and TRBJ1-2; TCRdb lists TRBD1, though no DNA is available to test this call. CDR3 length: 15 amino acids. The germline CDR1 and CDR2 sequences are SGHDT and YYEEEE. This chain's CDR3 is CASSLREWGDYGYTF.